Listed here is a single T cell receptor (beta chain). With V trimmed by 4 bases and J by 7 bases, 11 bases remained unmatched. The germline gives CDR1 SGHNT, CDR2 YYREEE (reference sequence). CDR3 length: 15 amino acids. The data are from a study of blood T cell repertoires in COVID-19. In the study overall: Acute-phase and convalescent COVID-19 samples originated in the United States, Italy and Spain. Nucleic acid was either cDNA or gDNA, and it came from T cells, B-cell-depleted T cells, or PBMCs.

In the original workflow: For nucleated cells, counts were estimated from reference gene primer amplification. Profiled with immunoSEQ multiplex PCR; TCRdb holds only in-frame clones, not every one. D and trimming were read from the DNA, whereas the V and J calls and clone size are those reported in that table. The data hold around 200,000 clones, with 84% observed a single time. J is TRBJ2-1 and V is TRBV5-4; 7 positions agree with TRBD2. The specimen sequenced was peripheral blood. The sequence was obtained from an elderly woman with active or convalescent COVID-19. The CDR3 nucleotides are TGTGCCAGCAGCCCGGGGGGAGACAGTAGGAATGAGCAGTTCTTC. Amino acid sequence: CASSPGGDSRNEQFF.